This entry concerns a single T cell receptor beta chain. CDR3 size: 12 residues. Germline CDR1 is GTSNPN and CDR2 is SVGIG (reference sequence). V was trimmed by 3 bases and J by 2 bases, leaving 6 bases between them. These data belong to a study of cytomegalovirus exposure and HLA in healthy donors. Only in-frame clones appear in the TCRdb table, and some are missing; sequencing was by immunoSEQ multiplex PCR. The sample comprises 120,000 or so clones, 85% to 90% of which are singletons, and under 2.5% rests with the top ten. The J gene is TRBJ2-3, the V gene TRBV30; D not resolved. Sample: PBMCs. The TCR was taken from a woman in her 30s in good health and CMV-seronegative. Here the CDR3 DNA reads TGTGCCTGGAGCTACTCCACAGATACGCAGTATTTT. The encoded protein is CAWSYSTDTQYF.